The clone carrying this T cell receptor (beta chain) was counted once. This entry comes from a study of blood T cells in healthy people across ages. The germline gives CDR1 SNHLY, CDR2 FYNNEI. The CDR3 length is 16 residues. Trimming stripped 5 bases from V and 5 bases from J, with 19 bases between. It was with a sample-barcoded 5' primer and a J-beta primer mix that a second PCR of roughly 7 to 12 cycles was run. In TCRdb, the 5' RACE reads were re-called with MiXCR into one record per CDR3 protein. The table shows about 1 million distinct CDR3 sequences, with around 43% occurring only once. This receptor was identified in an older woman in good health. Sequenced: blood. The V and J genes are TRBV2 and TRBJ2-4; D might be TRBD1 (6 bases). The CDR3 sequence: CASSLDSPPAQNIQYF. The CDR3 nucleotides are TGTGCCAGCAGTTTGGACAGCCCGCCCGCGCAAAACATTCAGTACTTC.